The sequence of this TCR beta chain was determined in a study of cytomegalovirus exposure and HLA in healthy donors. About the study: From HLA-typed donors, an early data release held some 91 million unique TCRs.

The CDR3 consists of 15 residues. V trimming: 6 bases; J trimming: 0 bases; junction bases outside the gene matches: 5. Germline CDR1 reads MDHEN; CDR2 reads SYDVKM. Concerning this clone: Its specificity is not known.

The PCR was carried out with 60 Vbeta primers and 13 Jbeta primers. Clones were sequenced by immunoSEQ multiplex PCR, and TCRdb holds only the in-frame ones, with some missing. The sample carries 150,000 to 180,000 clones, approximately 81% recorded once. Donors likely had unrecorded immune exposures despite being nominally healthy when sampled. General study findings and limits: It was confirmed in vitro that a few of the CMV-associated chains were specific for CMV antigens. Donors were assumed by presence/absence analyses to have roughly uniform sequencing depth.

Sequenced material: PBMCs. The TCR comes from a woman under 30 in good health and CMV-seronegative. V is TRBV28 and J is TRBJ1-5; 7 positions agree with TRBD1. CDR3: CASRETGDSNQPQHF. CDR3 DNA: TGTGCCAGCAGGGAAACAGGGGATAGCAATCAGCCCCAGCATTTT. Full variable domain (outside the CDR3, taken from reference TRBV28 and TRBJ1-5): DVKVTQSSRYLVKRTGEKVFLECVQDMDHENMFWYRQDPGLGLRLIYFSYDVKMKEKGDIPEGYSVSREKKERFSLILESASTNQTSMYLCASRETGDSNQPQHFGDGTRLSIL.